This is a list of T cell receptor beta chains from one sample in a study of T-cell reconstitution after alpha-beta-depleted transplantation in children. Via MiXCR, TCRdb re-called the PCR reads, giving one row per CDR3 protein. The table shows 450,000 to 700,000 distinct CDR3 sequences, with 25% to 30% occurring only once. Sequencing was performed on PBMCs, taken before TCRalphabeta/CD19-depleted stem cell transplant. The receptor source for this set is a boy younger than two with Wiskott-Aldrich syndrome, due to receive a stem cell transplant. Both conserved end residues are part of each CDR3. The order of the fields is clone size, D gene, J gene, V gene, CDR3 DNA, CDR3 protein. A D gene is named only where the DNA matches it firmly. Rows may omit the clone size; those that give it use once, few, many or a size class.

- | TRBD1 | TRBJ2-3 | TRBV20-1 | TGCAGTGCCACCGGGACAGGGCCTACGCAGTATTTT | CSATGTGPTQYF
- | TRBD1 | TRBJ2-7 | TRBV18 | TGTGCCAGCTCACCATTGGGCCCTGGGGGGACAGGGATCAACGAGCAGTACTTC | CASSPLGPGGTGINEQYF
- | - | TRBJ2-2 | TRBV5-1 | TGCGCCAGCAGCCCTAATCGACAGCCCACCGGGGAGCTGTTTTTT | CASSPNRQPTGELFF
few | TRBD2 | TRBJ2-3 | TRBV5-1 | TGCGCCAGCAGCTTGGTGACTAGCGGGATGGATACGCAGTATTTT | CASSLVTSGMDTQYF
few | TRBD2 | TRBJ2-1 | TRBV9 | TGTGCCAGCAGCGTGACTAGCGGGAGCATCGATGAGCAGTTCTTC | CASSVTSGSIDEQFF
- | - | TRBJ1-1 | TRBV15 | TGTGCCACCAGCAGAGATATTGCAGGAAACACTGAAGCTTTCTTT | CATSRDIAGNTEAFF
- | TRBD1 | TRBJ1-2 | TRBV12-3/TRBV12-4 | TGTGCCAGCAGTACGGACAGGCTTTTTGGCTACACCTTC | CASSTDRLFGYTF
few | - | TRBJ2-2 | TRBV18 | TGTGCCAGCTCACCGATCTCCGGTTTCAACACCGGGGAGCTGTTTTTT | CASSPISGFNTGELFF
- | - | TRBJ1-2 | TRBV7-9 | TGTGCCAGCAGCTTACAGGGGTTGTGGGGCTACACCTTC | CASSLQGLWGYTF
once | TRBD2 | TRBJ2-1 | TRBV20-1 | TGCAGTGCTGTTAGGGGGACTAGCGGGAACCCCTCTTTCAATGAGCAGTTCTTC | CSAVRGTSGNPSFNEQFF
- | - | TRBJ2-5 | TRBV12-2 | TGTGCAAGTCGCTTAGTGGGTATTTGTTCCGGGACTAGCGGTCCCCAAGAGACCCAGTACTTC | CASRLVGICSGTSGPQETQYF
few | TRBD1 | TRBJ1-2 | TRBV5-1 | TGCGCCAGCAATCCGGGACAGGCCTATGGCTACACCTTC | CASNPGQAYGYTF
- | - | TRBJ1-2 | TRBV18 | TGTGCCAGCTCACTCCGACTTATTAACTATGGCTACACCTTC | CASSLRLINYGYTF
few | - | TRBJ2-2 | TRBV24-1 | TGTGCCACCAGTGATTTAAAGGGCCTAGGGACCGGGGAGCTGTTTTTT | CATSDLKGLGTGELFF
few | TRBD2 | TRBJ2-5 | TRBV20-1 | TGCAGTGCTACACCCCTTAGCGGGGCACAAGAGACCCAGTACTTC | CSATPLSGAQETQYF
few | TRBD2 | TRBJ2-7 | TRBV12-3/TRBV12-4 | TGTGCCAGCAGTCGACCTAGCGGGAGCTCCTACGAGCAGTACTTC | CASSRPSGSSYEQYF
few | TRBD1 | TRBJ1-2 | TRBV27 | TGTGCCAGCAGTCCTGACAGGGGTGGTAACTATGGCTACACCTTC | CASSPDRGGNYGYTF